Sequencing of this T cell receptor (beta chain) was carried out in a study of cytomegalovirus exposure and HLA in healthy donors. Study findings and constraints: Sequencing likely caused a cluster of highly shared sequence variants. TRBV6-2, TRBV6-3 and other indistinguishable V segments were excluded.

A note on this clone: Its target is not known.

V lost 11 bases and J 2 bases, leaving 19 bases between the germline ends. CDR3 size: 14 residues. The germline V gene has CDR1 SEHNR and CDR2 FQNEAQ (reference sequence). Primers for the PCR totalled 60 Vbeta and 13 Jbeta. Clones were sequenced by immunoSEQ multiplex PCR, and TCRdb holds only the in-frame ones, with some missing. The sample holds over 70,000 clones, about four fifths seen once. This sequence originates from a man over 45 in good health and CMV-seropositive. The source material was PBMCs. The chain has TRBV7-9 and TRBJ2-7; a possible D gene is TRBD1 (6 bases). This chain's CDR3 is CAGTNGGAPYEQYF. CDR3 in DNA: TGTGCCGGGACAAATGGGGGAGCTCCCTACGAGCAGTACTTC.